The 9 T cell receptor beta chains reported below all come from one sample, sequenced in a study of T cell changes during pregnancy in multiple sclerosis. This table comes from immunoSEQ multiplex PCR, and its TCRdb copy is limited to in-frame clones, with some not included. The profile shows about 98,000 clones, 92% of them singletons. The input for sequencing was peripheral blood, taken after pregnancy. These receptor sequences come from a female donor in good health, enrolled as a control in a pregnancy study.

The rearrangement uses TRBV25-1 and TRBJ2-1; 8 nucleotides align to TRBD1. Germline V gives CDR1 MGHDK, CDR2 SYGVNS. The CDR3 length is 14 residues. With 5 bases clipped from V and 6 bases from J, the junction kept 6 bases outside the gene matches. CDR3 sequence (DNA): TGTGCCAGCAGTAGGACAGGGACAATCAATGAGCAGTTCTTC. This encodes CASSRTGTINEQFF.

CDR3 amino acids: CSVEVREGNEQFF. The DNA of the CDR3 is TGCAGCGTTGAAGTACGGGAGGGAAATGAGCAGTTCTTC. This chain connects TRBV29-1 to TRBJ2-1, with 8 nucleotides matching TRBD2. The CDR3 runs to 13 residues. In germline, CDR1 is SQVTM, CDR2 ANQGSEA. V was clipped by 1 base and J by 7 bases; unmatched bases: 3.

CDR3 in amino acids: CASSFRTDSYNEQFF. In DNA, the CDR3 is TGCGCCAGCAGCTTTAGGACTGACTCCTACAATGAGCAGTTCTTC. This rearrangement joins TRBV5-1 to TRBJ2-1; D might be TRBD2 (5 bases). CDR1 is SGHRS and CDR2 is YFSETQ in the germline V gene. V gave up 2 bases and J gave up 0 bases, with 9 bases separating them. The CDR3 runs to 15 residues.

V is TRBV6-1 and J is TRBJ2-3; 8 bases are a match to TRBD1. The germline CDR1 and CDR2 sequences are MNHNS and SASEGT. The CDR3 is 14 amino acids. V shed 7 bases, J shed 6 bases, and the junction held 9 bases outside the gene matches. The CDR3 coding sequence is TGTGCCAGCACCAGACAGGGGAGTGTTGATACGCAGTATTTT. Its translation: CASTRQGSVDTQYF.

The chain joins TRBV2 to TRBJ1-6; 9 bases fit TRBD1. Unmatched junction bases numbered 7, after V lost 7 bases and J lost 12 bases. CDR1 and CDR2 (germline): SNHLY, FYNNEI. The CDR3 has 13 residues. CDR3 in DNA: TGTGCCAGCAAAGGACAGGGGTGGGTACCCCTCCACTTT. This encodes CASKGQGWVPLHF.

This rearrangement joins TRBV10-3 to TRBJ1-2, with 8 bases fitting TRBD1. CDR1 and CDR2 (germline): ENHRY, SYGVKD. Trimming took 5 bases from V and 4 from J; bases not matched to a gene: 18. The CDR3 is made up of 18 amino acids. CDR3 residues: CAISFPGQGAYEFYGYTF. CDR3 coding DNA: TGTGCCATCAGTTTCCCAGGACAGGGAGCATACGAGTTCTATGGCTACACCTTC.

The chain links TRBV4-2 to TRBJ2-2; D is perhaps TRBD1 (6 bases). Germline lookup yields CDR1 LGHNA and CDR2 YNFKEQ. The CDR3 is 15 residues long. V lost 1 base and J 8 bases, leaving 14 bases between the germline ends. CDR3 amino acids: CASSQGLQGSGELFF. The CDR3 DNA follows: TGTGCCAGCAGCCAAGGGCTACAGGGATCGGGGGAGCTGTTTTTT.

The DNA of the CDR3 is TGCGCCAGCAGCCCGACAGGGGGCCAGTACACTGAAGCTTTCTTT. It codes for CASSPTGGQYTEAFF. This rearrangement joins TRBV5-1 to TRBJ1-1; 10 positions agree with TRBD1. The CDR3 extends over 15 amino acids. V shed 4 bases, J shed 3 bases, and the junction held 6 bases outside the gene matches. Germline CDR1 SGHRS, CDR2 YFSETQ.

V usage is TRBV19 and J usage is TRBJ2-2; a possible D gene is TRBD2 (6 bases). The CDR3 spans 12 residues. Germline CDR1 is LNHDA and CDR2 is SQIVND (reference sequence). Trimming shortened V by 7 bases and J by 7 bases, and 10 bases separated the two germline ends. CDR3 nucleotide sequence: TGTGCCAGTACCTGGGAGGACGGGGAGCTGTTTTTT. Residues: CASTWEDGELFF.